This T cell receptor (beta chain) was recovered during a study of T cells after yellow fever vaccination. This clonotype has ten or more counts. TCRdb processed the 5' RACE reads anew with MiXCR; each CDR3 protein has one entry. The sample contains 400,000 to 450,000 distinct CDR3 sequences, about 17% of which appear only once. V shed 5 bases, J shed 6 bases, and the junction held 9 bases outside the gene matches. Germline V gene data show CDR1 as SGHTA and CDR2 as FQGNSA. This CDR3 has 15 amino acids. The J gene is TRBJ2-1, the V gene TRBV7-2, with 8 bases that match TRBD2. The receptor's source is a man between 18 and 29 years old who received the YFV17D yellow fever vaccine. The specimen comprised PBMCs, sampled before the yellow fever booster vaccination. Written as DNA, the CDR3 is TGTGCCAGCAGCCCTCCCGGACTAGCTGGCAATGAGCAGTTCTTC. Residues: CASSPPGLAGNEQFF.